The T cell receptor (beta chain) under discussion was sequenced for a study of identifying expanded T cells in peripheral blood (dated by TCRdb to the late 2010s). In the study overall: Technical replicates were generated by sequencing separate aliquots of the same genomic DNA pool, and four replicates were compared pairwise. General conclusions and limits of the study: Across all healthy-donor time intervals, the beta-binomial model significantly lowered both the number of clones called differentially abundant and the false-positive rate. The authors expected that biological variance in healthy repertoires might rise further over much longer intervals, such as months to years. The binomial model flagged approximately 1.3 differentially abundant clones between technical replicates but around 15 over roughly 2 weeks and 19 to 20 over around four weeks. Across all healthy donors, variance in clone template counts between approximately two-week samples was found to increase significantly with total template count.

The immunoSEQ Assay, which uses bias-controlled multiplex PCR amplification of genomic DNA, was used to profile TCRbeta CDR3 regions. Per the authors' processing: To quantify the absolute abundance of each unique TCRbeta CDR3 region, the sequences were collapsed and filtered. Differential abundance was assessed using a binomial (Fisher-equivalent) model and a beta-binomial model in which time-dependent variance fitted from healthy donors was added. Clones with fewer than 5 combined templates were removed, and differential abundance was called for clones with a Benjamini-Hochberg FDR below 0.01. The form v = (b*log(k)+a)^2 was used to model beta-binomial variance as a function of total template count across the two samples. TCRdb mirrors the immuneACCESS table, restricted to in-frame sequences. Some clones are absent from its copies; in checked studies, under half trace to an unresolved V gene, and the reason for the others is unknown. Clonal size and the V and J genes are those of that table, whereas D and trimming came from the DNA. The sample records over 75,000 clones, about 91% of which are singletons. The ten most abundant clones make up 3% to 4% of the sample.

During the collection period, no infections or other immune events were recorded for the healthy donors. Healthy-donor blood repertoires served as a training cohort to calibrate time-dependent variance in a beta-binomial model of T-cell clone differential abundance. The training cohort comprised approximately 10 healthy donors, 3 female and 7 male. The donors were between about 25 and 70 years old, with an average age of approximately 47 years. Obtained from a commercial supplier, whole blood was collected from each healthy donor at three time points set about two weeks apart. For immunosequencing, genomic DNA was extracted from whole blood that had not been sorted. At the junction V is shortened by 0 bases and J by 2 bases, with 5 bases in between. From the cysteine through the phenylalanine, the CDR3 covers 14 amino acids. Only the CDR3 DNA stays, 42 bases, in frame from base 1. For CDR1 and CDR2, the germline V gene lists SNHLY and FYNNEI.

Details on this clone: Its antigen is still unknown. No quality values exist for individual bases; no much larger clone is one base distant.

The sample was blood. This clonotype was sampled from a person between 18 and 70 years old in good health. The rearrangement joined TRBV2 to TRBJ1-5; too little of a D gene remains to name it. CDR3 reads: CASSEASRNQPQHF. At the DNA level, the sequence is TGTGCCAGCAGTGAAGCCTCCCGCAATCAGCCCCAGCATTTT.